Given below is one TCR beta chain in context. CDR3 length: 13 amino acids. Trimming shortened V by 6 bases and J by 4 bases, and 12 bases separated the two germline ends. These data are taken from a study of blood T cell repertoires in COVID-19. Assay: immunoSEQ multiplex PCR; the TCRdb copy retains only in-frame clones and omits some. The repertoire includes roughly 200,000 clones, 80% to 85% of them detected once, and approximately 4.8% sits in the top ten. The TCR comes from a man in his forties or fifties with active or convalescent COVID-19. The chain links TRBV12-3 or TRBV12-4 to TRBJ1-2; perhaps TRBD1 as D (6 bases). Input material: peripheral blood. The CDR3, as DNA: TGTGCCAGCAGATCAGGGGCGGGCTATGGCTACACCTTC. It yields the protein CASRSGAGYGYTF.